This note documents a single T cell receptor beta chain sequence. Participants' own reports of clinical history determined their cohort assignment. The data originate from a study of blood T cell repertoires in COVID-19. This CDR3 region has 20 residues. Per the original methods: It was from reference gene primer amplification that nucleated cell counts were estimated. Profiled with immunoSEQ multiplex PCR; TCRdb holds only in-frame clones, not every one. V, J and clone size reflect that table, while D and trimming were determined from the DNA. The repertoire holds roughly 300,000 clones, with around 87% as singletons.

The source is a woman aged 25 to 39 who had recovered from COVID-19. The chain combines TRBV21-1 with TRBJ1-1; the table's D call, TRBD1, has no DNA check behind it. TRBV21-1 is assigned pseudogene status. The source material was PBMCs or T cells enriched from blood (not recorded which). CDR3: CASSLPRTGAGWGMNTEAFF. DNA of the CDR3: TGTGCCAGCAGCCTCCCTCGGACAGGGGCGGGGTGGGGGATGAACACTGAAGCTTTCTTT.